These T cell receptor beta chains were read from a single sample in a study of blood T cell repertoires in COVID-19. Assay: immunoSEQ multiplex PCR; the TCRdb copy retains only in-frame clones and omits some. This sample has under 250,000 clones, with roughly 87% found just once. The material sequenced was peripheral blood. Source of these receptors: a man aged 18 to 29 with active or convalescent COVID-19. Each CDR3 is given with its conserved first and last residue. The D gene is left open where the match is weak. Rows may omit the clone size; those that give it use once, few, many or a size class.

size: .; J: TRBJ1-4; D: .; V: TRBV7-9; CDR3: CASSFSPPSEKLFF; DNA: TGTGCCAGCAGCTTTTCCCCCCCCAGTGAAAAACTGTTTTTT
size: .; J: TRBJ1-5; D: .; V: TRBV5-4; CDR3: CASSLGGVDSNQPQHF; DNA: TGTGCCAGCAGCTTAGGGGGAGTGGACAGCAATCAGCCCCAGCATTTT
size: .; J: TRBJ2-2; D: .; V: TRBV11-3; CDR3: CASSSRTEGNTGELFF; DNA: TGTGCCAGCAGCTCCCGAACGGAGGGGAACACCGGGGAGCTGTTTTTT
size: .; J: TRBJ2-1; D: .; V: TRBV29-1; CDR3: CSGLAVFPAGSYNEQFF; DNA: TGCAGCGGGTTAGCGGTTTTCCCGGCGGGCTCCTACAATGAGCAGTTCTTC
size: .; J: TRBJ2-1; D: TRBD2; V: TRBV9; CDR3: CASSVAAGGPGEQFF; DNA: TGTGCCAGCAGCGTAGCAGCGGGGGGGCCAGGTGAGCAGTTCTTC
size: .; J: TRBJ2-1; D: .; V: TRBV7-2; CDR3: CASSFGGTGRNEQFF; DNA: TGTGCCAGCAGCTTCGGCGGGACGGGGCGCAATGAGCAGTTCTTC
size: .; J: TRBJ2-3; D: TRBD1; V: TRBV28; CDR3: CASSRGRGRQGVTDTQYF; DNA: TGTGCCAGCAGTCGAGGGCGGGGTAGACAGGGGGTGACAGATACGCAGTATTTT
size: .; J: TRBJ2-1; D: .; V: TRBV3-1/TRBV3-2; CDR3: CASTTLQGGQFF; DNA: TGTGCCAGCACAACCCTACAGGGTGGGCAGTTCTTC
size: .; J: TRBJ1-5; D: .; V: TRBV19; CDR3: CASSPQVYNQPQHF; DNA: TGTGCCAGTAGTCCACAGGTTTACAATCAGCCCCAGCATTTT
size: .; J: TRBJ2-7; D: .; V: TRBV7-8; CDR3: CASSLNAGLRPYYEQYF; DNA: TGTGCCAGCAGCTTAAATGCAGGACTGCGACCCTACTACGAGCAGTACTTC
size: .; J: TRBJ1-3; D: TRBD1; V: TRBV18; CDR3: CASSPRDRVGNTIYF; DNA: TGTGCCAGCTCACCACGGGACAGGGTAGGAAACACCATATATTTT
size: .; J: TRBJ2-5; D: TRBD2; V: TRBV7-2; CDR3: CASSLLGLAGFETQYF; DNA: TGTGCCAGCAGCTTATTGGGACTAGCGGGATTTGAGACCCAGTACTTC
size: .; J: TRBJ2-2; D: .; V: TRBV6-6; CDR3: CASSPGTGELFF; DNA: TGTGCCAGCAGCCCCGGCACCGGGGAGCTGTTTTTT
size: .; J: TRBJ1-1; D: TRBD1; V: TRBV29-1; CDR3: CSVGTGTVEAFF; DNA: TGCAGCGTTGGGACAGGGACCGTTGAAGCTTTCTTT
size: .; J: TRBJ2-7; D: .; V: TRBV7-3; CDR3: CASSLLQEGEQYF; DNA: TGTGCCAGCAGCTTATTACAGGAGGGCGAGCAGTACTTC
size: .; J: TRBJ1-6; D: .; V: TRBV5-3; CDR3: CARSRCGFDYSPLHF; DNA: TGTGCCAGATCTCGGTGCGGTTTCGACTATTCACCCCTCCACTTT
size: .; J: TRBJ1-2; D: TRBD1; V: TRBV5-1; CDR3: CASSTPGQTNYGYTF; DNA: TGCGCCAGCAGCACCCCGGGACAGACTAACTATGGCTACACCTTC
size: .; J: TRBJ1-5; D: .; V: TRBV6-2/TRBV6-3; CDR3: CASSSTGSGANQPQHF; DNA: TGTGCCAGCAGTAGCACAGGGTCTGGGGCAAATCAGCCCCAGCATTTT
size: .; J: TRBJ1-2; D: .; V: TRBV30; CDR3: CAWSVGPGKGYGYTF; DNA: TGTGCCTGGAGTGTAGGGCCAGGGAAAGGCTATGGCTACACCTTC
size: .; J: TRBJ2-3; D: .; V: TRBV5-4; CDR3: CASSETGRDTQYF; DNA: TGTGCCAGCAGCGAAACAGGTAGAGATACGCAGTATTTT
size: .; J: TRBJ2-3; D: .; V: TRBV6-5; CDR3: CASSYVSGATDTQYF; DNA: TGTGCCAGCAGTTATGTGTCGGGAGCGACAGATACGCAGTATTTT
size: .; J: TRBJ2-1; D: .; V: TRBV13; CDR3: CASSLGLVAYNEQFF; DNA: TGTGCCAGCAGCTTAGGGCTAGTAGCCTACAATGAGCAGTTCTTC
size: .; J: TRBJ2-2; D: .; V: TRBV29-1; CDR3: CSVEEVGINTGELFF; DNA: TGCAGCGTTGAAGAGGTTGGCATTAACACCGGGGAGCTGTTTTTT
size: .; J: TRBJ2-7; D: .; V: TRBV7-8; CDR3: CASSLGGLSYEQYF; DNA: TGTGCCAGCAGCTTGGGGGGGCTCTCCTACGAGCAGTACTTC
size: .; J: TRBJ2-7; D: .; V: TRBV11-2; CDR3: CASNKNKVRGRGLRYEQYF; DNA: TGTGCCAGCAACAAAAATAAGGTTCGGGGGCGGGGGCTGCGGTACGAGCAGTACTTC
size: .; J: TRBJ2-5; D: TRBD2; V: TRBV28; CDR3: CASEMAGLAGKETQYF; DNA: TGTGCCAGCGAAATGGCCGGACTAGCGGGAAAAGAGACCCAGTACTTC
size: .; J: TRBJ2-1; D: TRBD1; V: TRBV24-1; CDR3: CATSGQQGASYNEQFF; DNA: TGTGCCACCAGTGGACAACAGGGGGCTTCCTACAATGAGCAGTTCTTC
size: .; J: TRBJ2-6; D: TRBD1; V: TRBV7-2; CDR3: CASSFPGTGYSGANVLTF; DNA: TGTGCCAGCAGCTTCCCCGGGACAGGCTACTCTGGGGCCAACGTCCTGACTTTC
size: .; J: TRBJ1-3; D: TRBD1; V: TRBV6-5; CDR3: CASRATGASGNTIYF; DNA: TGTGCCAGCAGGGCGACAGGGGCCTCTGGAAACACCATATATTTT
size: .; J: TRBJ1-5; D: TRBD1; V: TRBV28; CDR3: CASSGQGVAFQHF; DNA: TGTGCCAGCAGTGGCCAGGGGGTCGCTTTCCAGCATTTT
size: .; J: TRBJ1-1; D: .; V: TRBV7-6; CDR3: CASSPRQNYYTEAFF; DNA: TGTGCCAGCAGCCCCCGACAGAATTACTACACTGAAGCTTTCTTT
size: .; J: TRBJ2-3; D: .; V: TRBV20-1; CDR3: CSARGATQYF; DNA: TGCAGTGCCAGGGGGGCTACGCAGTATTTT
size: few; J: TRBJ1-4; D: TRBD1; V: TRBV4-3; CDR3: CASSQDRGRSEKLFF; DNA: TGCGCCAGCAGCCAAGACAGGGGGCGTAGTGAAAAACTGTTTTTT
size: .; J: TRBJ2-7; D: TRBD2; V: TRBV6-5; CDR3: CASRIPGLAGEQYF; DNA: TGTGCCAGCAGAATACCGGGACTAGCGGGCGAGCAGTACTTC
size: .; J: TRBJ2-2; D: .; V: TRBV24-1; CDR3: CATSDFGSTGELFF; DNA: TGTGCCACCAGTGATTTTGGCAGCACCGGGGAGCTGTTTTTT
size: .; J: TRBJ2-3; D: .; V: TRBV19; CDR3: CASSNSPRTDTQYF; DNA: TGTGCCAGTAGTAACTCTCCCCGCACAGATACGCAGTATTTT
size: .; J: TRBJ2-6; D: TRBD1; V: TRBV27; CDR3: CASTSPRGPGANVLTF; DNA: TGTGCCAGCACCTCCCCCAGGGGGCCTGGGGCCAACGTCCTGACTTTC
size: .; J: TRBJ2-5; D: .; V: TRBV7-2; CDR3: CASSLERRGGQETQYF; DNA: TGTGCCAGCAGCCTCGAACGGCGAGGGGGCCAAGAGACCCAGTACTTC
size: .; J: TRBJ1-2; D: .; V: TRBV18; CDR3: CASSPPSRANYGYTF; DNA: TGTGCCAGCTCACCCCCCTCGAGGGCTAACTATGGCTACACCTTC
size: once; J: TRBJ2-7; D: TRBD1; V: TRBV28; CDR3: CASSLSWGQGRNEQYF; DNA: TGTGCCAGCAGTTTAAGTTGGGGACAGGGGAGAAACGAGCAGTACTTC
size: .; J: TRBJ2-1; D: TRBD2; V: TRBV9; CDR3: CASSVGSGGANEQFF; DNA: TGTGCCAGCAGCGTAGGTAGCGGGGGGGCAAATGAGCAGTTCTTC
size: .; J: TRBJ2-1; D: TRBD1; V: TRBV10-3; CDR3: CAISDRGGIGNEQFF; DNA: TGTGCCATCAGTGATCGAGGGGGCATCGGCAATGAGCAGTTCTTC
size: .; J: TRBJ2-2; D: .; V: TRBV7-2; CDR3: CASNPDRPNTGELFF; DNA: TGTGCCAGCAACCCCGACAGGCCGAACACCGGGGAGCTGTTTTTT
size: .; J: TRBJ1-2; D: .; V: TRBV9; CDR3: CASSTHLGGYTF; DNA: TGTGCCAGCAGCACCCACTTGGGCGGCTACACCTTC
size: .; J: TRBJ2-5; D: TRBD2; V: TRBV5-1; CDR3: CASTPPTSSGETQYF; DNA: TGCGCCAGCACCCCCCCGACTAGCTCGGGGGAGACCCAGTACTTC
size: once; J: TRBJ1-1; D: .; V: TRBV18; CDR3: CASSSSMTRMNTEAFF; DNA: TGTGCCAGCTCATCCTCTATGACACGTATGAACACTGAAGCTTTCTTT
size: .; J: TRBJ2-7; D: .; V: TRBV3-1/TRBV3-2; CDR3: CASSLTYPGLTTGSYEQYF; DNA: TGTGCCAGCAGCCTTACCTATCCGGGACTCACGACGGGCTCCTACGAGCAGTACTTC
size: .; J: TRBJ1-2; D: .; V: TRBV4-3; CDR3: CASSQGYSQGPYYGYTF; DNA: TGCGCCAGCAGCCAAGGTTATTCCCAGGGCCCGTACTATGGCTACACCTTC
size: once; J: TRBJ1-2; D: TRBD1; V: TRBV12-3/TRBV12-4; CDR3: CASSGTGEGGYTF; DNA: TGTGCCAGCAGTGGGACAGGGGAGGGGGGCTACACCTTC
size: .; J: TRBJ2-7; D: TRBD2; V: TRBV5-6; CDR3: CASSLRGSYEQYF; DNA: TGTGCCAGCAGCTTGCGCGGGAGCTACGAGCAGTACTTC
size: .; J: TRBJ2-2; D: TRBD2; V: TRBV9; CDR3: CASSVSSSGRYTGELFF; DNA: TGTGCCAGCAGCGTGTCCTCCAGCGGGAGATATACCGGGGAGCTGTTTTTT
size: .; J: TRBJ2-7; D: .; V: TRBV7-2; CDR3: CASSSQGSAYEQYF; DNA: TGTGCCAGCAGCTCACAGGGTTCTGCCTACGAGCAGTACTTC
size: .; J: TRBJ1-2; D: .; V: TRBV28; CDR3: CASSSLSDGILNYGYTF; DNA: TGTGCCAGCAGTTCCCTATCCGACGGGATTCTTAACTATGGCTACACCTTC
size: once; J: TRBJ2-1; D: TRBD2; V: TRBV5-1; CDR3: CASSRGVAGVDEQFF; DNA: TGCGCCAGCAGCCGCGGGGTAGCGGGAGTTGATGAGCAGTTCTTC
size: .; J: TRBJ1-4; D: .; V: TRBV2; CDR3: CASSEPGVNEKLFF; DNA: TGTGCCAGCAGTGAACCAGGGGTTAATGAAAAACTGTTTTTT
size: .; J: TRBJ1-2; D: .; V: TRBV7-3; CDR3: CASTDGQVGAYYGYTF; DNA: TGTGCCAGCACCGACGGGCAGGTTGGGGCTTACTATGGCTACACCTTC
size: .; J: TRBJ1-2; D: TRBD1; V: TRBV29-1; CDR3: CSVTLGQHYGYTF; DNA: TGCAGCGTTACCTTGGGACAGCACTATGGCTACACCTTC